A selection of T cell receptor beta chains follows, all from one sample in a study of identical twins. TCRdb reprocessed the 5' RACE reads via MiXCR and lists one record per CDR3 protein. Here the sample spans about 890,000 distinct CDR3 sequences, more than 9% being singletons. The same specimen was also included in a second study, on yellow fever vaccine responses in identical twins.

Source material: PBMCs. All receptors derive from a woman between 18 and 29 years old in good health. Each CDR3 is given with its conserved first and last residue. The order of the fields is clone size, J gene, V gene, D gene, CDR3 protein, CDR3 DNA. The D gene is left open where the match is weak. Size values are once, few and many counts, or a class for expanded clones, and some rows have none.

size: few; J: TRBJ2-5; V: TRBV19; D: NA; CDR3: CASKIDQETQYF; DNA: TGTGCCAGTAAAATTGACCAAGAGACCCAGTACTTC
size: few; J: TRBJ2-3; V: TRBV10-3; D: NA; CDR3: CAISEARGGSGDTQYF; DNA: TGTGCCATCAGTGAGGCTAGGGGGGGCTCCGGAGATACGCAGTATTTT
size: NA; J: TRBJ2-1; V: TRBV28; D: NA; CDR3: CASSLYMGGTGNEQFF; DNA: TGTGCCAGCAGTTTATATATGGGGGGGACAGGCAATGAGCAGTTCTTC
size: many; J: TRBJ2-1; V: TRBV12-3/TRBV12-4; D: TRBD1; CDR3: CASSSQGGYNEQFF; DNA: TGTGCCAGCAGTTCACAGGGGGGCTACAATGAGCAGTTCTTC
size: NA; J: TRBJ2-6; V: TRBV3-1; D: TRBD1; CDR3: CASSKTGTSGANVLTF; DNA: TGTGCCAGCAGCAAGACAGGGACCTCTGGGGCCAACGTCCTGACTTTC
size: few; J: TRBJ1-1; V: TRBV6-1; D: NA; CDR3: CATLRGDTEAFF; DNA: TGTGCCACCCTGCGGGGGGACACTGAAGCTTTCTTT
size: few; J: TRBJ2-1; V: TRBV7-7; D: TRBD2; CDR3: CASGQTSASEQFF; DNA: TGTGCCAGCGGCCAGACTAGCGCCTCTGAGCAGTTCTTC
size: few; J: TRBJ2-3; V: TRBV11-2; D: NA; CDR3: CASSSGGGSTDTQYF; DNA: TGTGCCAGCAGCTCAGGGGGGGGGAGCACAGATACGCAGTATTTT
size: NA; J: TRBJ2-2; V: TRBV6-1; D: TRBD1; CDR3: CASSERDRAVTGELFF; DNA: TGTGCCAGCAGTGAGCGGGACAGGGCGGTCACCGGGGAGCTGTTTTTT
size: NA; J: TRBJ2-7; V: TRBV5-6; D: NA; CDR3: CASSLGQVPYEQYF; DNA: TGTGCCAGCAGCTTGGGACAGGTCCCATACGAGCAGTACTTC
size: few; J: TRBJ2-5; V: TRBV28; D: TRBD2; CDR3: CAGQAGGSMAQYF; DNA: TGTGCCGGACAAGCGGGGGGGTCCATGGCCCAGTACTTC
size: few; J: TRBJ2-6; V: TRBV14; D: TRBD2; CDR3: CASSPTSGLAGSGANVLTF; DNA: TGTGCCAGCAGCCCGACCTCAGGACTAGCGGGATCTGGGGCCAACGTCCTGACTTTC
size: few; J: TRBJ2-5; V: TRBV2; D: NA; CDR3: CASRQSQETQYF; DNA: TGTGCCAGCAGACAGAGCCAAGAGACCCAGTACTTC
size: few; J: TRBJ2-1; V: TRBV9; D: NA; CDR3: CASSTGPGSSVNEQFF; DNA: TGTGCCAGCAGCACCGGACCGGGTAGCAGTGTCAATGAGCAGTTCTTC
size: NA; J: TRBJ1-1; V: TRBV28; D: NA; CDR3: CASNYLSGSEAFF; DNA: TGTGCCAGCAACTACCTATCCGGGTCAGAAGCTTTCTTT
size: many; J: TRBJ2-1; V: TRBV6-2/TRBV6-3; D: TRBD2; CDR3: CASSSPGLVDNNEQFF; DNA: TGTGCCAGCAGTTCGCCGGGACTAGTGGACAACAATGAGCAGTTCTTC
size: few; J: TRBJ2-2; V: TRBV12-3/TRBV12-4; D: TRBD2; CDR3: CASTQRESVGELFF; DNA: TGTGCCAGCACTCAGCGGGAGTCAGTCGGGGAGCTGTTTTTT
size: NA; J: TRBJ2-7; V: TRBV15; D: TRBD2; CDR3: CATSRDLEGLAGVGEQYF; DNA: TGTGCCACCAGCAGAGATCTTGAGGGACTAGCGGGAGTCGGCGAGCAGTACTTC
size: few; J: TRBJ1-3; V: TRBV10-3; D: NA; CDR3: CAISARERGPGNTIYF; DNA: TGTGCCATCAGTGCCCGTGAAAGGGGTCCTGGAAACACCATATATTTT